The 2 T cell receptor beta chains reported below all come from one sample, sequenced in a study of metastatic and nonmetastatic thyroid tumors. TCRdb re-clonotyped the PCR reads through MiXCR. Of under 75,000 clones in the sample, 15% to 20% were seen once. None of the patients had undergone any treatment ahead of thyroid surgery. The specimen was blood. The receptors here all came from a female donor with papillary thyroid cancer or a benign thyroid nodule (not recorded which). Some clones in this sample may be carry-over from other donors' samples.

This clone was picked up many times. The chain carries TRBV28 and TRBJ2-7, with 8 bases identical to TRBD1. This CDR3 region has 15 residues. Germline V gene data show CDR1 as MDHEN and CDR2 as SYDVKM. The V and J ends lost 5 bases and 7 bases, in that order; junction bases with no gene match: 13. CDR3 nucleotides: TGTGCCAGCAGTGCAGGACAGGGAAACCGAGGGGAGCAGTACTTC. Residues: CASSAGQGNRGEQYF.

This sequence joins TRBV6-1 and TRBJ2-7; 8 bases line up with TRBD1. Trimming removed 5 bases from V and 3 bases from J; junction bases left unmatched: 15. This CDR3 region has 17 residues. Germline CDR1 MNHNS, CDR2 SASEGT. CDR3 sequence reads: CASSTTRRTGLYYEQYF. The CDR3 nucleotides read TGTGCCAGCAGTACCACACGCCGGACAGGGTTATACTACGAGCAGTACTTC.